These 5 T cell receptor beta chains came from one sample sequenced in a study of blood T cell repertoires in COVID-19. The data were produced by immunoSEQ multiplex PCR, yet TCRdb's version contains in-frame clones alone and is incomplete. The sample consists of under 350,000 clones, roughly 80% of them appearing once. Material for sequencing was peripheral blood. All receptors derive from a woman between 50 and 59 years old who had recovered from COVID-19.

This chain uses TRBV2 with TRBJ2-2; 9 bases align to TRBD2. This CDR3 region has 14 residues. V shed 9 bases, J shed 2 bases, and the junction held 4 bases outside the gene matches. In germline, CDR1 is SNHLY, CDR2 FYNNEI. CDR3 bases: TGTGCCAGTAGGGGACTAGCCAACACCGGGGAGCTGTTTTTT. It translates to CASRGLANTGELFF.

This clone was observed once. The V call is TRBV5-6, the J call TRBJ2-7, with 11 nucleotides matching TRBD1. The CDR3 covers 15 residues. In germline, CDR1 is SGHDT, CDR2 YYEEEE. The V gene end was trimmed by 6 bases and the J gene end by 2 bases; junction bases not matched to a gene: 7. CDR3 region: CASTRPGQGAYEQYF. In DNA form, the CDR3 reads TGTGCCAGCACTCGACCGGGACAGGGGGCCTACGAGCAGTACTTC. The full variable domain, its missing parts supplied by reference TRBV5-6 and TRBJ2-7, is DAGVTQSPTHLIKTRGQQVTLRCSPKSGHDTVSWYQQALGQGPQFIFQYYEEEERQRGNFPDRFSGHQFPNYSSELNVNALLLGDSALYLCASTRPGQGAYEQYFGPGTRLTVT.

The chain joins TRBV5-1 to TRBJ2-5; 10 bases line up with TRBD1. This CDR3 contains 15 residues. Germline CDR1 and CDR2: SGHRS and YFSETQ. V shed 4 bases, J shed 2 bases, and the junction held 5 bases outside the gene matches. Here the CDR3 reads CASSGGTGVQETQYF. The CDR3 DNA sequence: TGCGCCAGCAGCGGTGGGACAGGGGTTCAAGAGACCCAGTACTTC.

The rearrangement links TRBV21-1 to TRBJ2-2; the D segment call TRBD1 is taken from the table without a DNA check. TRBV21-1 is noted as a pseudogene. The CDR3 is made up of 16 amino acids. The CDR3 coding sequence is TGTGCCAGCAGCGGCAGGGACAGGGGAAACACCGGGGAGCTGTTTTTT. Its translation: CASSGRDRGNTGELFF.

The chain couples TRBV11-2 to TRBJ2-1, with TRBD1 matching 7 bases. The germline gives CDR1 SGHAT, CDR2 FQNNGV. V was clipped by 1 base and J by 8 bases; unmatched bases: 2. The CDR3 is 13 amino acids. Here the CDR3 DNA reads TGTGCCAGCAGCTTAGGGCAGGGGGATGAGCAGTTCTTC. Its protein product is CASSLGQGDEQFF. The full variable domain, rest sourced from reference TRBV11-2 and TRBJ2-1, is EAGVAQSPRYKIIEKRQSVAFWCNPISGHATLYWYQQILGQGPKLLIQFQNNGVVDDSQLPKDRFSAERLKGVDSTLKIQPAKLEDSAVYLCASSLGQGDEQFFGPGTRLTVL.